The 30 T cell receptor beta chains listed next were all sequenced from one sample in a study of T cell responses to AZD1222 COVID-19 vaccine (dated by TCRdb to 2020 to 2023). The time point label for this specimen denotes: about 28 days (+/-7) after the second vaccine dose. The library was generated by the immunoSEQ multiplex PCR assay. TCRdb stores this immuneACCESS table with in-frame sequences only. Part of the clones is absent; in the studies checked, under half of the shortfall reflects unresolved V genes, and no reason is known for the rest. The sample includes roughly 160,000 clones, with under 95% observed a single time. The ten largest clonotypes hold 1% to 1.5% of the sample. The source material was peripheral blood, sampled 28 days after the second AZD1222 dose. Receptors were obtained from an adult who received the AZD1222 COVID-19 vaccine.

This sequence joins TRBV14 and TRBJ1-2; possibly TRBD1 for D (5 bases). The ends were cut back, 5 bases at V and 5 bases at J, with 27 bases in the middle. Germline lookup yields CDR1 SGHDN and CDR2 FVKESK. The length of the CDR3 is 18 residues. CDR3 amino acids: CASSRVERGSLTPYGYTF. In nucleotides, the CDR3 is TGTGCCAGCAGCAGGGTGGAAAGGGGTAGCCTAACCCCTTATGGCTACACCTTC.

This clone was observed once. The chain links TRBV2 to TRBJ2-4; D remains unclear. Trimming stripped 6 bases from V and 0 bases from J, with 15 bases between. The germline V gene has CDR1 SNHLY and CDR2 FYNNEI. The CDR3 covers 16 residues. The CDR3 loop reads CASSARLRLAKNIQYF. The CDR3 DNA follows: TGTGCCAGCAGCGCCAGGCTCAGGCTAGCCAAAAACATTCAGTACTTC.

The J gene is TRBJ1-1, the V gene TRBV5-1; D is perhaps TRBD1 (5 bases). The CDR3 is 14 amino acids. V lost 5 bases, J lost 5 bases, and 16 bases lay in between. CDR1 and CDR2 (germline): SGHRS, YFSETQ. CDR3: CASRVTGGGTEAFF. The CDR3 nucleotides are TGCGCCAGCAGAGTTACAGGAGGAGGGACTGAAGCTTTCTTT.

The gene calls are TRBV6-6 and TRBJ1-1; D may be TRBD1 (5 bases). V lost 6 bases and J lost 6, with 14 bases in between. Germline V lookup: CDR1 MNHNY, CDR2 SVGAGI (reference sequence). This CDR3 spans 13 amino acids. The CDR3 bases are TGTGCCAGCAGAACCGAGGGGATTGCTGAAGCTTTCTTT. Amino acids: CASRTEGIAEAFF.

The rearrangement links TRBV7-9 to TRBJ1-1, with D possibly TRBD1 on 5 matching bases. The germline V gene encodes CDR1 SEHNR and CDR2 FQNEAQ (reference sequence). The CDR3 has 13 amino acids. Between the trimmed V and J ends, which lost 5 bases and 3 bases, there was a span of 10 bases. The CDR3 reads CASSPGRDTEAFF. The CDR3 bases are TGTGCCAGCAGCCCGGGACGGGACACTGAAGCTTTCTTT.

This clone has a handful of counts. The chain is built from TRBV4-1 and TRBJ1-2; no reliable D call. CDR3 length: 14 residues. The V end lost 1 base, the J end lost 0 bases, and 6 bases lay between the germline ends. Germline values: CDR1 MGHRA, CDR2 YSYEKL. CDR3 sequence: CASSQGKANYGYTF. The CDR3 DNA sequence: TGCGCCAGCAGCCAAGGAAAAGCTAACTATGGCTACACCTTC.

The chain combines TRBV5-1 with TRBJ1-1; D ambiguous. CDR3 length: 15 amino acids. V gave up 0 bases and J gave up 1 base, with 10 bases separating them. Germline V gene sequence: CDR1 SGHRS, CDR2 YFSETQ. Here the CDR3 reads CASSLEKPPNTEAFF. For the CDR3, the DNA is TGCGCCAGCAGCTTGGAGAAACCCCCGAACACTGAAGCTTTCTTT.

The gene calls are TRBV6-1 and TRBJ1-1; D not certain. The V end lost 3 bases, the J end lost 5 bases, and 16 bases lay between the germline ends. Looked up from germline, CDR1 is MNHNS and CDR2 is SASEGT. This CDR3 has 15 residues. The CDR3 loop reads CASSEGSEAWTEAFF. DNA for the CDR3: TGTGCCAGCAGTGAGGGGTCGGAGGCATGGACTGAAGCTTTCTTT.

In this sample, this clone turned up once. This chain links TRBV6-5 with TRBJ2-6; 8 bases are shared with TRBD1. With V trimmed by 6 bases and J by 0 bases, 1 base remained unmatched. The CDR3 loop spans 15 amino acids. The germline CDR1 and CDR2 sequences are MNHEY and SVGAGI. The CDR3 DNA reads TGTGCCAGCAGACAGGGGGACTCTGGGGCCAACGTCCTGACTTTC. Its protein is CASRQGDSGANVLTF.

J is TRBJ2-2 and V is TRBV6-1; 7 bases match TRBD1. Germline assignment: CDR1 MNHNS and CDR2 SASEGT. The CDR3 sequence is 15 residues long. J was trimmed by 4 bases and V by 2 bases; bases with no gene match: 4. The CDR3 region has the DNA TGTGCCAGCAGTGAATCGACAGGGACCACCGGGGAGCTGTTTTTT. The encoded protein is CASSESTGTTGELFF.

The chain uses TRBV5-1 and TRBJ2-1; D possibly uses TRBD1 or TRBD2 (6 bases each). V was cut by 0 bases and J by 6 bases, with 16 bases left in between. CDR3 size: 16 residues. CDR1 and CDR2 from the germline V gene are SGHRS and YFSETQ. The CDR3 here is CASSLVGGRRGNEQFF. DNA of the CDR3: TGCGCCAGCAGCTTGGTAGGGGGGCGTAGAGGCAATGAGCAGTTCTTC.

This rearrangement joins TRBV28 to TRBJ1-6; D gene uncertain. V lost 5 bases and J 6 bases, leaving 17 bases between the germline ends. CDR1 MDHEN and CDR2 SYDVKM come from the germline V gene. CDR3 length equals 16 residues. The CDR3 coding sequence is TGTGCCAGCAGTCCCACCGCGGAGGTCGTTAATTCACCCCTCCACTTT. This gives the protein CASSPTAEVVNSPLHF.

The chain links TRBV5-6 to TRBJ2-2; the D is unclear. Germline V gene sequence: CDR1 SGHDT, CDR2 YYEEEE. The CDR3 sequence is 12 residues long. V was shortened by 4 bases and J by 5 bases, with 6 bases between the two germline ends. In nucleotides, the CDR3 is TGTGCCAGCAGCCCCTGGACCGGGGAGCTGTTTTTT. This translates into CASSPWTGELFF.

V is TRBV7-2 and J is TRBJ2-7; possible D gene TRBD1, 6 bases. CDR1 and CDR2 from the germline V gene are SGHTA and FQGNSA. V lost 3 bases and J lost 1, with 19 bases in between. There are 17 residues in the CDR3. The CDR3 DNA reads TGTGCCAGCAGCTTGGATCACTTTTGGACAGCTTCCTACGAGCAGTACTTC. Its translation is CASSLDHFWTASYEQYF.

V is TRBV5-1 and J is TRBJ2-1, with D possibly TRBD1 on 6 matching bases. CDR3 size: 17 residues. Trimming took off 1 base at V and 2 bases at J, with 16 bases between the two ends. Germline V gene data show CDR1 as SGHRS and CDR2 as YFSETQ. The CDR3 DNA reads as TGCGCCAGCAGCTTGCGTTTGCGCGGACAGCCCTACAATGAGCAGTTCTTC. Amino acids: CASSLRLRGQPYNEQFF.

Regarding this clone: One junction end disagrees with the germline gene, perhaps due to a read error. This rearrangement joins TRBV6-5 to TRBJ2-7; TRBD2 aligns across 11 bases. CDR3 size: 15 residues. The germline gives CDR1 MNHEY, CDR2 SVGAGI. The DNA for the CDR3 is TGTGCCAGCAGCCTTAGCGGGGGGGCTTTCTACGAACAGTACTTC. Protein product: CASSLSGGAFYEQYF.

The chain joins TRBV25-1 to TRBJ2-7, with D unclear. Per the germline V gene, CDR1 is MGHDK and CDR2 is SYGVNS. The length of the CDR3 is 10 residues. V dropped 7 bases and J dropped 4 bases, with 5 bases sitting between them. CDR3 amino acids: CASTIYEQYF. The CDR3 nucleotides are TGTGCCAGCACGATTTACGAGCAGTACTTC.

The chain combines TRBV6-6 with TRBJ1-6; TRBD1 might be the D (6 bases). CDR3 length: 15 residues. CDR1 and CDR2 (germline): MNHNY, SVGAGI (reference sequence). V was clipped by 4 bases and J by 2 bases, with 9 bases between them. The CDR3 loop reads CASSLTGTYNSPLHF. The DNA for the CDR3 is TGTGCCAGCAGTTTAACAGGGACCTATAATTCACCCCTCCACTTT.

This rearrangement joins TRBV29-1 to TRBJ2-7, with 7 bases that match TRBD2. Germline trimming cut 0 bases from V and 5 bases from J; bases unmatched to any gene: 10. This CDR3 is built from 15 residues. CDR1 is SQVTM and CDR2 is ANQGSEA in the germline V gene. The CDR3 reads CSVEEAVSGNHEQYF. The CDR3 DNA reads TGCAGCGTTGAAGAGGCGGTGAGCGGGAACCACGAGCAGTACTTC.

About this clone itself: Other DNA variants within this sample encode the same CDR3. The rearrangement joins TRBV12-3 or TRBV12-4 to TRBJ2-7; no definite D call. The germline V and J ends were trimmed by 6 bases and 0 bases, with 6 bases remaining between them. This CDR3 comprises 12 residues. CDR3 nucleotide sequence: TGTGCCAGCAGCCCCAGCTCCTACGAGCAGTACTTC. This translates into CASSPSSYEQYF.

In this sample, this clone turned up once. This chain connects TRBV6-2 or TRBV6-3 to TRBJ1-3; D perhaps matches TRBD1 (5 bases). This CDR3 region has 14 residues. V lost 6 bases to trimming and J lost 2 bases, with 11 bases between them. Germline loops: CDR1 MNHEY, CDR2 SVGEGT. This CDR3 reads CASSPQGTGNTIYF. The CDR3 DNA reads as TGTGCCAGCAGCCCCCAGGGAACTGGAAACACCATATATTTT.

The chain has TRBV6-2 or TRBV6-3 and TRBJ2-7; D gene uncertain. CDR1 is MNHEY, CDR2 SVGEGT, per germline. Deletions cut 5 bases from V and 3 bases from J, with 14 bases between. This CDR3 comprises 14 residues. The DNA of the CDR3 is TGTGCCAGCAGTCAAAAGGGCGGAGACTACGAGCAGTACTTC. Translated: CASSQKGGDYEQYF.

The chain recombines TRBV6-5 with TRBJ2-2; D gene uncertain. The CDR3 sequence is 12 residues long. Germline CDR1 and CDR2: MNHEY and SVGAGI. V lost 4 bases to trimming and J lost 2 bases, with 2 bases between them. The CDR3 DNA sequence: TGTGCCAGCAGTTCAAACACCGGGGAGCTGTTTTTT. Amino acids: CASSSNTGELFF.

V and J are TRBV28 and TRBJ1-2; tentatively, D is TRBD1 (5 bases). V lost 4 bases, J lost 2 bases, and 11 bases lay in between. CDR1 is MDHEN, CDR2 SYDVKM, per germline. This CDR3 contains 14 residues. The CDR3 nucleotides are TGTGCCAGCAGTTACCCGGGACGGAACTATGGCTACACCTTC. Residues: CASSYPGRNYGYTF.

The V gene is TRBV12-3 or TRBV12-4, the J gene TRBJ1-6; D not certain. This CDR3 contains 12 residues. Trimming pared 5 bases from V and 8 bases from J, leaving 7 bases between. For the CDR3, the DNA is TGTGCCAGCAGTCCGAGGCATTCACCCCTCCACTTT. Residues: CASSPRHSPLHF.

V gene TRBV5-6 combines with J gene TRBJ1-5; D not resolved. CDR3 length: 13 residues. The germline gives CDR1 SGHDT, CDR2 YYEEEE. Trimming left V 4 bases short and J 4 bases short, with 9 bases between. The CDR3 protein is CASSPGNNQPQHF. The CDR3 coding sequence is TGTGCCAGCAGCCCAGGAAATAATCAGCCCCAGCATTTT.

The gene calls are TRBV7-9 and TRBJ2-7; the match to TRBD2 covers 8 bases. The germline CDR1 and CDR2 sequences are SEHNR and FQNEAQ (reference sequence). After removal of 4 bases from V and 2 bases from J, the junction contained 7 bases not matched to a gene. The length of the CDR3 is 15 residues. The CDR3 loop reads CASSSSGGLAYEQYF. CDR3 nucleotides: TGTGCCAGCAGCTCCAGCGGGGGCCTCGCCTACGAGCAGTACTTC.

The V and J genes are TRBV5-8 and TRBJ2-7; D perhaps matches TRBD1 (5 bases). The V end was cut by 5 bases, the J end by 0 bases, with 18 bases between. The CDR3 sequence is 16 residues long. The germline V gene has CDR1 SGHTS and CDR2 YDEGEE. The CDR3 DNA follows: TGTGCCAGCAGTCGCTCCCAGGGTTACAGCTCCTACGAGCAGTACTTC. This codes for CASSRSQGYSSYEQYF.

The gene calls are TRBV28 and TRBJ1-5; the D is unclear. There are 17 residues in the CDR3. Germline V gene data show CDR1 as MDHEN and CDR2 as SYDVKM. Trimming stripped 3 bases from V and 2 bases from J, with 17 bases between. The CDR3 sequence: CASSFGVWGDGNQPQHF. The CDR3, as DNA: TGTGCCAGCAGTTTCGGGGTCTGGGGAGACGGCAATCAGCCCCAGCATTTT.

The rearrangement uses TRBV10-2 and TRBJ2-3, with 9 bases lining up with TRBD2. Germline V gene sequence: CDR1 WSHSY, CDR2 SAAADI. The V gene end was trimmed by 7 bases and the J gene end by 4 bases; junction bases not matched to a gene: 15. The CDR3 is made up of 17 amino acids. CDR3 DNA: TGCGCCAGCACTCCTGCCTGGGCTAGCGGGGCGGCAGATACGCAGTATTTT. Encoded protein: CASTPAWASGAADTQYF.